This T cell receptor (beta chain) stems from a study of T cells in Graves' hyperthyroidism and ophthalmopathy. The study's findings and limits: With a median lead of approximately 6 months before onset, the model predicted ophthalmopathy.

RNA transcripts yielded amplified TCR beta CDR3 regions. The primer set for the first-round RT-PCR of the TCR CDR3 was HTBI. One entry per CDR3 protein, called by TCRdb with MiXCR from the multiplex PCR reads. The data contain a few hundred thousand distinct CDR3 sequences, approximately 15% of them singletons. Diagnostic assessment was based on clinical symptoms, serum thyroxine and TRAb, thyroid ultrasound and orbital computed tomography. The PBMCs were sourced from fresh peripheral blood (about 9.7 ml). A few counts support this clonotype. Its matching antigen is unknown. Sequencing input: blood. This clonotype originated in a woman younger than 30 with Graves' hyperthyroidism.

CDR3 sequence: CASSYRGRQETQYF. The CDR3 nucleotides read TGTGCCAGCAGTTACAGGGGGCGTCAAGAGACCCAGTACTTC. The rearrangement links TRBV6-2 or TRBV6-3 to TRBJ2-5; 7 bases align to TRBD1. Germline CDR1 and CDR2: MNHEY and SVGEGT. This CDR3 has 14 amino acids. Trimming took 2 bases from V and 2 from J; bases not matched to a gene: 2.